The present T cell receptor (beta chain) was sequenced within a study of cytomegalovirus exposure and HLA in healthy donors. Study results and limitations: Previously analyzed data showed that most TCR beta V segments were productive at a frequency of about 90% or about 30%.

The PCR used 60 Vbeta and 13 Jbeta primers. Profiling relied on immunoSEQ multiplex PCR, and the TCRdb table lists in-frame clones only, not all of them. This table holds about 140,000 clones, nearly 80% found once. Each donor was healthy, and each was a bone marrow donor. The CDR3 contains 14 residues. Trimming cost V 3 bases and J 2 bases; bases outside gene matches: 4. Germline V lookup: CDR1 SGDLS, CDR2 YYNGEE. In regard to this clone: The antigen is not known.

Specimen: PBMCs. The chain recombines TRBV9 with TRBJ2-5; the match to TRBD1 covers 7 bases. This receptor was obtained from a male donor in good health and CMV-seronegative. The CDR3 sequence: CASSAPGQQETQYF. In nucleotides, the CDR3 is TGTGCCAGCAGCGCACCGGGACAGCAAGAGACCCAGTACTTC.